These 20 T cell receptor beta chains came from one sample sequenced in a study of cytomegalovirus exposure and HLA in healthy donors (dated by TCRdb to between 2016 and 2019). The method behind the library was the immunoSEQ multiplex PCR assay. For the multiplex PCR, a mixture combining 60 forward primers for TCR Vbeta segments and 13 reverse primers for TCR Jbeta segments was used. TCRdb retrieved this table from immuneACCESS and kept in-frame rearrangements only. Not all clones are present; in checked studies, unresolved V genes account for under half, and no reason is known for the remainder. The sample's own table lists 200,000 to 250,000 clones. Jointly, the top ten make up less than 1% of the sample. The sequenced sample consisted of PBMCs. The source of these receptors is a woman aged 30 to 39 in good health and CMV-seropositive.

The chain links TRBV11-1 to TRBJ2-7; TRBD1 is a possible D gene (5 bases). The CDR3 runs 13 residues. V was pared by 3 bases and J by 2 bases, with 8 bases between. CDR1 and CDR2 from the germline V gene are SGHAT and FQDESV (reference sequence). For the CDR3, the DNA is TGTGCCAGCAGCTTGACAGTTACCTACGAGCAGTACTTC. Protein product: CASSLTVTYEQYF.

The rearrangement uses TRBV4-2 and TRBJ2-7; a possible D gene is TRBD2 (5 bases). The CDR3 contains 17 residues. The germline V gene has CDR1 LGHNA and CDR2 YNFKEQ. V shed 0 bases and J shed 0 bases, with 15 bases lying between them. In DNA, the CDR3 is TGTGCCAGCAGCCAAGATATGGGTCCGGGAATCTCCTACGAGCAGTACTTC. Translated: CASSQDMGPGISYEQYF.

The rearrangement uses TRBV7-9 and TRBJ2-2, with 7 bases fitting TRBD1. CDR3 length: 16 amino acids. In germline, CDR1 is SEHNR, CDR2 FQNEAQ (reference sequence). The V segment lost 3 bases and the J segment 1 base; nucleotides outside the gene matches: 5. This CDR3 is CASSFWTGLNTGELFF. The DNA of the CDR3 is TGTGCCAGCAGCTTTTGGACAGGCTTGAACACCGGGGAGCTGTTTTTT.

The genes are TRBV10-3 and TRBJ2-5, with 8 bases lining up with TRBD1. CDR1 ENHRY and CDR2 SYGVKD come from the germline V gene. The CDR3 loop spans 17 amino acids. After removal of 3 bases from V and 1 base from J, the junction contained 10 bases not matched to a gene. CDR3 sequence: CAISDRQGAGVQETQYF. In DNA, the CDR3 is TGTGCCATCAGTGACAGGCAGGGGGCAGGAGTCCAAGAGACCCAGTACTTC.

The gene calls are TRBV6-5 and TRBJ2-7, with 10 bases fitting TRBD2. The V and J ends lost 6 bases and 0 bases, in that order; junction bases with no gene match: 5. CDR1 and CDR2 (germline): MNHEY, SVGAGI. The CDR3 totals 15 residues. As DNA, the CDR3 is TGTGCCAGCAGAGGACTAGCGGAGGACTCCTACGAGCAGTACTTC. This sequence encodes CASRGLAEDSYEQYF.

The J gene is TRBJ1-4, the V gene TRBV18; 7 bases line up with TRBD1. This CDR3 is 13 amino acids long. Germline V lookup: CDR1 KGHSH, CDR2 LQKENI. The trim removed 3 bases at V and 5 bases at J, leaving 0 bases unmatched. CDR3 residues: CASSPDRNEKLFF. CDR3 nucleotide sequence: TGTGCCAGCTCACCGGACAGGAATGAAAAACTGTTTTTT.

V and J are TRBV29-1 and TRBJ1-1, with D tentatively TRBD1 (5 bases). CDR3 length equals 13 residues. V dropped 7 bases and J dropped 1 base, with 13 bases sitting between them. Germline CDR1 SQVTM, CDR2 ANQGSEA. This chain's CDR3 is CSARSTGNTEAFF. CDR3 DNA sequence: TGCAGCGCAAGGTCAACAGGGAACACTGAAGCTTTCTTT.

The chain combines TRBV27 with TRBJ2-5; 7 nucleotides align to TRBD2. Germline trimming cut 1 base from V and 2 bases from J; bases unmatched to any gene: 7. The length of the CDR3 is 16 residues. Germline-derived CDR1 and CDR2 are MNHEY and SMNVEV (reference sequence). CDR3 sequence (DNA): TGTGCCAGCAGTTTATGGGCGGGAGTTATGCAAGAGACCCAGTACTTC. Amino acid sequence: CASSLWAGVMQETQYF.

The CDR3 sequence is CASRKDRMNTEAFF. The CDR3 bases are TGTGCCAGTAGAAAGGACAGAATGAACACTGAAGCTTTCTTT. This chain connects TRBV19 to TRBJ1-1; perhaps TRBD1 as D (6 bases). Germline CDR1 is LNHDA and CDR2 is SQIVND (reference sequence). With 6 bases removed from V and 0 bases from J, the gap between germline ends came to 11 bases. The CDR3 runs 14 residues.

The chain joins TRBV5-1 to TRBJ1-5; 12 bases are a match to TRBD1. V gave up 5 bases and J gave up 5 bases; unmatched junction bases: 5. The germline V gene has CDR1 SGHRS and CDR2 YFSETQ. This CDR3 is 15 amino acids long. The DNA for the CDR3 is TGCGCCAGCAGGACCGGGACAGGGGGCGATCAGCCCCAGCATTTT. This translates into CASRTGTGGDQPQHF.

V and J are TRBV7-2 and TRBJ2-1, with TRBD2 identical over 15 bases. The CDR3 spans 19 residues. Unmatched junction bases numbered 15, after V lost 5 bases and J lost 7 bases. The germline V gene encodes CDR1 SGHTA and CDR2 FQGNSA. The CDR3 spells CASSRNGVRTSGRDNEQFF. DNA of the CDR3: TGTGCCAGCAGCCGCAACGGGGTACGGACTAGCGGGAGGGATAATGAGCAGTTCTTC.

CDR3 bases: TGTGCCAGCAGCCTCTTGTGGGGGCTTAATGAAAAACTGTTTTTT. As protein: CASSLLWGLNEKLFF. This sequence joins TRBV21-1 and TRBJ1-4; the table names TRBD1, a call not compared with the DNA. TRBV21-1 is a pseudogene locus. This CDR3 region has 15 residues.

This chain links TRBV19 with TRBJ1-2; 8 nucleotides line up with TRBD1. The CDR3 loop spans 13 amino acids. CDR1 and CDR2 from the germline V gene are LNHDA and SQIVND (reference sequence). V gave up 0 bases and J gave up 8 bases; unmatched junction bases: 2. This chain's CDR3 is CASSIDRGRGYTF. CDR3 in DNA: TGTGCCAGTAGTATAGACAGGGGGCGAGGCTACACCTTC.

The chain recombines TRBV7-9 with TRBJ2-1; 7 bases agree with TRBD2. Per germline, CDR1 SEHNR and CDR2 FQNEAQ (reference sequence). CDR3 length: 15 amino acids. V lost 1 base and J lost 5; bases outside the gene matches: 5. The CDR3 reads CASSLVTGGNNEQFF. CDR3 sequence (DNA): TGTGCCAGCAGCTTAGTAACGGGAGGAAACAATGAGCAGTTCTTC.

V gene TRBV10-3 combines with J gene TRBJ2-6; TRBD1 matches at 8 bases. V dropped 5 bases and J dropped 2; count of bases not matched to a gene: 11. CDR1 ENHRY and CDR2 SYGVKD come from the germline V gene. The CDR3 runs to 18 residues. The CDR3 DNA follows: TGTGCCATCAGTTGGACAGGGTACGACCGTACTGGGGCCAACGTCCTGACTTTC. As protein: CAISWTGYDRTGANVLTF.

The gene calls are TRBV23-1 and TRBJ1-1; possibly TRBD1 for D (5 bases). TRBV23-1 is labeled an ORF, and its function is uncertain. The CDR3 totals 15 residues. Trimming stripped 2 bases from V and 4 bases from J, with 14 bases between. The CDR3, as DNA: TGCGCCAGCAGTCAACCGGGCCACGGGGGCACTGAAGCTTTCTTT. It encodes CASSQPGHGGTEAFF.

The chain's CDR3 is CASSESRAGNTEAFF. The CDR3 coding sequence is TGCGCCAGCAGTGAGTCCCGAGCAGGGAACACTGAAGCTTTCTTT. The chain recombines TRBV10-1 with TRBJ1-1; no firm D call. Germline CDR1 WNHNN, CDR2 SYGVQD (reference sequence). Trimming removed 0 bases at V and 1 base at J, with 9 bases between. The CDR3 is 15 residues long.

This chain uses TRBV15 with TRBJ1-5; tentatively, D is TRBD1 (5 bases). The CDR3 loop spans 14 amino acids. Between the trimmed V and J ends, which lost 1 base and 11 bases, there was a span of 15 bases. In germline, CDR1 is LNHNV, CDR2 YYDKDF (reference sequence). In DNA form, the CDR3 reads TGTGCCACCAGCAGAGTCGGGGGAGGAAGGGCCCAGCATTTT. Translated, it gives CATSRVGGGRAQHF.

As to this clone: Germline and junction disagree at one end, which may indicate a read error. The chain joins TRBV4-3 to TRBJ2-7; 12 bases match TRBD2. Germline CDR1 is LGHNA and CDR2 is YSLEER. The CDR3 length is 15 residues. This chain's CDR3 is CASSLGTSGYYGQYF. For the CDR3, the DNA is TGCGCCAGCAGCCTAGGGACTAGCGGGTACTACGGGCAGTACTTC.

The rearrangement joins TRBV25-1 to TRBJ2-7, with D possibly being TRBD2 (5 bases). The CDR3 is 17 amino acids. Germline V gene data show CDR1 as MGHDK and CDR2 as SYGVNS. The V and J ends lost 3 bases and 0 bases respectively, with 18 bases between them. CDR3 amino acids: CASSDIQRATSSYEQYF. CDR3 nucleotides: TGTGCCAGCAGTGACATACAGAGGGCTACCAGCTCCTACGAGCAGTACTTC.